Each of the 13 T cell receptor beta chains below was sequenced from the same sample in a study of PD-L1 blockade in urothelial cancer. Produced via immunoSEQ multiplex PCR; TCRdb's table is partial and in-frame only. The profile covers 35,000 to 55,000 clones, with 85% to 90% appearing a single time and 14% taken by the ten largest. The sample in question was PBMCs, obtained around atezolizumab (anti-PD-L1) treatment. These receptors all come from a woman in her sixties with urothelial cancer.

The rearrangement joins TRBV5-1 to TRBJ1-2; a weak D match, TRBD1 (5 bases). V lost 4 bases and J lost 4, with 20 bases in between. Germline-derived CDR1 and CDR2 are SGHRS and YFSETQ. The CDR3 is 16 residues long. The CDR3 protein is CASSAAVRGVFYGYTF. CDR3 nucleotides: TGCGCCAGCAGCGCTGCGGTACGGGGGGTCTTCTATGGCTACACCTTC. Based on the CDR3 plus reference TRBV5-1 and TRBJ1-2, the full variable domain is KAGVTQTPRYLIKTRGQQVTLSCSPISGHRSVSWYQQTPGQGLQFLFEYFSETQRNKGNFPGRFSGRQFSNSRSEMNVSTLELGDSALYLCASSAAVRGVFYGYTFGSGTRLTVV.

The chain recombines TRBV19 with TRBJ2-1; 10 positions agree with TRBD2. Per the germline V gene, CDR1 is LNHDA and CDR2 is SQIVND (reference sequence). CDR3 size: 15 residues. V shed 5 bases, J shed 1 base, and the junction held 2 bases outside the gene matches. The CDR3 sequence is CASSVLAGSYNEQFF. The DNA for the CDR3 is TGTGCCAGTAGTGTACTAGCGGGATCCTACAATGAGCAGTTCTTC.

This clone was counted a few times. The J gene is TRBJ2-7, the V gene TRBV4-1, with D unresolved. The CDR3 has 14 residues. Trimming pared 1 base from V and 3 bases from J, leaving 10 bases between. Germline CDR1 reads MGHRA; CDR2 reads YSYEKL. CDR3 in DNA: TGCGCCAGCAGCCAAGTCGAGCTTCACTACGAGCAGTACTTC. Its translation is CASSQVELHYEQYF.

V and J are TRBV2 and TRBJ2-7, with 8 bases identical to TRBD1. After removal of 5 bases from V and 7 bases from J, the junction contained 16 bases not matched to a gene. From germline, CDR1 is SNHLY and CDR2 FYNNEI. The CDR3 has 16 residues. CDR3 DNA sequence: TGTGCCAGCAGTCCAGGCGAAATATGGACAGGGCGGGAGCAGTACTTC. This encodes CASSPGEIWTGREQYF.

The chain uses TRBV4-1 and TRBJ1-1, with 7 bases fitting TRBD1. The trim removed 1 base at V and 2 bases at J, leaving 7 bases unmatched. The germline gives CDR1 MGHRA, CDR2 YSYEKL. The CDR3 extends over 16 amino acids. Here the CDR3 reads CASSQAMTGRNTEAFF. For the CDR3, the DNA is TGCGCCAGCAGCCAAGCGATGACAGGGCGAAACACTGAAGCTTTCTTT.

The CDR3 loop is CASSFLSSGNTIYF. In DNA form, the CDR3 reads TGTGCCAGCAGTTTTCTCAGCTCTGGAAACACCATATATTTT. This sequence joins TRBV28 and TRBJ1-3; D is unclear. This CDR3 spans 14 amino acids. Per germline, CDR1 MDHEN and CDR2 SYDVKM. The V gene lost 3 bases and the J gene lost 0 bases, with 6 bases spanning the gap.

This chain uses TRBV11-1 with TRBJ2-1, with 13 bases matching TRBD2. V lost 5 bases, J lost 4 bases, and 5 bases stayed unmatched. This CDR3 has 16 residues. Per germline, CDR1 SGHAT and CDR2 FQDESV (reference sequence). CDR3 bases: TGTGCCAGCAGCATACTAGCGGGGGGGCCTTACAATGAGCAGTTCTTC. It specifies CASSILAGGPYNEQFF. Supplemented by reference TRBV11-1 and TRBJ2-1, the full variable domain reads EAEVAQSPRYKITEKSQAVAFWCDPISGHATLYWYRQILGQGPELLVQFQDESVVDDSQLPKDRFSAERLKGVDSTLKIQPAELGDSAMYLCASSILAGGPYNEQFFGPGTRLTVL.

The chain employs TRBV9 and TRBJ2-5; D gene ambiguous. Trimming took off 2 bases at V and 2 bases at J, with 13 bases between the two ends. The germline gives CDR1 SGDLS, CDR2 YYNGEE. The length of the CDR3 is 15 residues. The CDR3: CASSVNLEEQETQYF. CDR3 sequence (DNA): TGTGCCAGCAGCGTTAACCTAGAGGAACAAGAGACCCAGTACTTC.

The table lists this clone with a count of one. The V call is TRBV4-3, the J call TRBJ2-1; maybe TRBD2 (5 bases). With 1 base removed from V and 9 bases from J, the gap between germline ends came to 7 bases. Per the germline V gene, CDR1 is LGHNA and CDR2 is YSLEER. There are 12 residues in the CDR3. Written as DNA, the CDR3 is TGCGCCAGCAGCCAAGGGAGGAGTGAGCAGTTCTTC. The encoded protein is CASSQGRSEQFF.

The V call is TRBV7-8, the J call TRBJ2-6, with 8 bases identical to TRBD1. This CDR3 spans 15 amino acids. Germline CDR1 SGHVS, CDR2 FQNEAQ. V was pared by 8 bases and J by 1 base, with 4 bases of the junction left unmatched. The CDR3 DNA sequence: TGTGCCAGCGGACAGGGAACATCTGGGGCCAACGTCCTGACTTTC. Amino acid sequence: CASGQGTSGANVLTF.

The rearrangement links TRBV4-1 to TRBJ1-1; 7 bases align to TRBD1. V lost 3 bases to trimming and J lost 2 bases; unmatched junction nucleotides: 15. Looked up from germline, CDR1 is MGHRA and CDR2 is YSYEKL. The CDR3 runs 18 residues. The CDR3 nucleotides read TGCGCCAGCAGCCAGGGTATGATTGGACCAGGGGGAAACACTGAAGCTTTCTTT. This codes for CASSQGMIGPGGNTEAFF.

This chain uses TRBV5-4 with TRBJ2-1; 10 bases map to TRBD2. Losses at the gene ends were 4 bases for V and 0 bases for J; bases not matched to a gene: 7. From germline, CDR1 is SGHNT and CDR2 YYREEE (reference sequence). The CDR3 sequence is 17 residues long. As DNA, the CDR3 is TGTGCCAGCAGCCCGAGCGGGGGGGTTAACTCCTACAATGAGCAGTTCTTC. Translating gives CASSPSGGVNSYNEQFF.

This chain connects TRBV25-1 to TRBJ2-5; 8 bases match TRBD1. The DNA end lines up better with TRBJ2-7; the J call may be wrong. This CDR3 spans 13 amino acids. Germline V CDR1 and CDR2: MGHDK, SYGVNS. The CDR3 here is CASRGQESYEQYF. The CDR3, as DNA: TGTGCCAGCCGGGGACAGGAGAGCTACGAGCAGTACTTC.